This TCR beta chain was captured in a study of blood T cell repertoires in COVID-19. Study background: Acute-phase and convalescent COVID-19 samples originated in the United States, Italy and Spain.

Enrollees, 18 to 89 years old, lived in about two dozen US areas. Germline V lookup: CDR1 SGDLS, CDR2 YYNGEE. The CDR3 loop spans 19 amino acids. After removal of 0 bases from V and 5 bases from J, the junction contained 16 bases not matched to a gene. Original handling: Estimation of nucleated cell counts was performed using reference gene primer amplification. The protocol was immunoSEQ multiplex PCR, while the TCRdb copy is restricted to in-frame clones and leaves out a portion. Clonal size and the V and J genes are those of that table, whereas D and trimming came from the DNA. The profile shows about 280,000 clones, around 90% of them singletons.

Sequenced input: PBMCs or T cells enriched from blood (not recorded which). The sequence derives from a woman between 18 and 30 years old with acute COVID-19. The V gene is TRBV9, the J gene TRBJ2-2; 7 nucleotides line up with TRBD2. As DNA, the CDR3 is TGTGCCAGCAGCGTAGAAGCGATGGTTCTAGCGGAGATTACCGGGGAGCTGTTTTTT. Amino acid sequence: CASSVEAMVLAEITGELFF.